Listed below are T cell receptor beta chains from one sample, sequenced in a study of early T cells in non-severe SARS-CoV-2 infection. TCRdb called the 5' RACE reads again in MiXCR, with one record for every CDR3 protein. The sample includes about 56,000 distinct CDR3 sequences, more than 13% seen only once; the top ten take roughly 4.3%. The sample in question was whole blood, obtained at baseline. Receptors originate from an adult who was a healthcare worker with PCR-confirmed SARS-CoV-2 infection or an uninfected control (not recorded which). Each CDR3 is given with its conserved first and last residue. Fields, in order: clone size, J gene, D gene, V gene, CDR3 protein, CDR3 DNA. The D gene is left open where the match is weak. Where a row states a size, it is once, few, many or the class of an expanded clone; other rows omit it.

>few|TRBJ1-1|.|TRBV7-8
CASSSTLGGYTEAFF
TGTGCCAGCAGCTCAACCTTAGGAGGCTACACTGAAGCTTTCTTT
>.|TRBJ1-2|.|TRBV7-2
CASSFHRDGYTF
TGTGCCAGCAGCTTTCACAGGGACGGCTACACCTTC
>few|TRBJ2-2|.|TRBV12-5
CASGLQGGKITGELFF
TGTGCTAGTGGTTTGCAAGGCGGGAAGATTACCGGGGAGCTGTTTTTT
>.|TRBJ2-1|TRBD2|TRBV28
CASSTSGLAGGYEQFF
TGTGCCAGCAGTACCTCCGGACTAGCGGGAGGGTATGAGCAGTTCTTC
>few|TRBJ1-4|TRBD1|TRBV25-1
CASSELGQANEKLFF
TGTGCCAGCAGTGAATTGGGACAGGCTAATGAAAAACTGTTTTTT
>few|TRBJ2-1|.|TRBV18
CASSPPLVSDYSYNEQFF
TGTGCCAGCTCACCACCCCTGGTGAGCGATTACTCCTACAATGAGCAGTTCTTC
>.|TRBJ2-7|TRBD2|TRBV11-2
CASSLRIRPGLAGYGEQYF
TGTGCCAGCAGCCTCAGAATTCGTCCGGGACTAGCGGGGTACGGCGAGCAGTACTTC
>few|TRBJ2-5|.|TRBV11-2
CASSSVKRALETQYF
TGTGCCAGCAGCTCAGTAAAGCGGGCCCTTGAGACCCAGTACTTC
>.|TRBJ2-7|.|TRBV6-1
CASSEYRQEGSYEQYF
TGTGCCAGCAGTGAATATCGCCAGGAGGGCTCCTACGAGCAGTACTTC
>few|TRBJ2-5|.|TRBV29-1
CSVEQGRRETQYF
TGCAGCGTTGAACAGGGAAGAAGAGAGACCCAGTACTTC
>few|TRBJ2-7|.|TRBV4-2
CASSQVDGQTYEQYF
TGTGCCAGCAGCCAAGTAGACGGACAGACCTACGAGCAGTACTTC